A selection of T cell receptor beta chains follows, all from one sample in a study of shared clonotypes between healthy human individuals. The table came from immunoSEQ multiplex PCR; TCRdb's copy has only in-frame clones and leaves some out. In the table there are nearly 750,000 clones, about two thirds of which are singletons. Sequences were obtained from memory CD4+ T cells sorted from blood. The receptors originated from a woman aged 25 to 45 in good health. The conserved cysteine and the conserved F or W are not part of the CDR3 here.

J gene: TRBJ2-2; V gene: TRBV5-6; CDR3 protein: ASSSPRLAENTGELF
J gene: TRBJ2-3; V gene: TRBV11-2; CDR3 protein: ASSLDRGADTQY
J gene: TRBJ2-7; V gene: TRBV6-1; CDR3 protein: ASRGDRNYEQY
J gene: TRBJ1-5; V gene: TRBV19; CDR3 protein: ASSIGNPNQPQH
J gene: TRBJ2-3; V gene: TRBV2; CDR3 protein: ASSRDRGITTDTQY
J gene: TRBJ1-1; V gene: TRBV4-1; CDR3 protein: ASSLTFIGDYTEAF
J gene: TRBJ2-5; V gene: TRBV28; CDR3 protein: ASGRTSGRVYGETQY
J gene: TRBJ1-3; V gene: TRBV15; CDR3 protein: ATSSPGTGGFGNTIY
J gene: TRBJ1-1; V gene: TRBV4-2; CDR3 protein: ASSGTLNTEAF
J gene: TRBJ1-2; V gene: TRBV4-1; CDR3 protein: ASSQEQAPYGYT
J gene: TRBJ1-2; V gene: TRBV6-5; CDR3 protein: ASSYATGVYT
J gene: TRBJ2-2; V gene: TRBV4-1; CDR3 protein: ASSQDGRYTGELF
J gene: TRBJ2-2; V gene: TRBV25-1; CDR3 protein: ASSEQPLAAINTGELF
J gene: TRBJ2-5; V gene: TRBV7-9; CDR3 protein: ASSSGTMRETQY
J gene: TRBJ2-5; V gene: TRBV4-2; CDR3 protein: ASSQNPGAPETQY
J gene: TRBJ2-7; V gene: TRBV6-1; CDR3 protein: ASRGQFRSYEQY
J gene: TRBJ1-5; V gene: TRBV27; CDR3 protein: ASSFAGPNQPQH
J gene: TRBJ1-2; V gene: TRBV6-1; CDR3 protein: ASRQSGTESYGYT
J gene: TRBJ1-1; V gene: TRBV6-5; CDR3 protein: ASTDVGGQNTEAF
J gene: TRBJ2-7; V gene: TRBV18; CDR3 protein: ASSPESIVGTSGN